There are a few counts of the clone carrying this T cell receptor (beta chain). A second PCR of about 7 to 12 cycles used a sample-barcoded 5' primer and a J-beta primer mix. A single record per CDR3 protein comes from TCRdb applying MiXCR to the 5' RACE reads. Among hundreds of thousands of distinct CDR3 sequences listed, around a quarter were seen once. This CDR3 spans 13 amino acids. The V gene lost 5 bases and the J gene lost 7 bases, with 11 bases spanning the gap. CDR1 and CDR2 from the germline V gene are LGHNT and FRNRAP. This specimen belongs to a study of blood T cells in healthy people across ages. Another study also made use of these data, one on T cells of mothers and their children.

The chain combines TRBV12-5 with TRBJ2-2; D is undetermined. Sequenced input: blood. The origin of this receptor is a boy aged 5-17 years in good health. This chain's CDR3 is CASGPPEGGELFF. The CDR3 nucleotides read TGTGCTAGTGGTCCCCCAGAAGGCGGGGAGCTGTTTTTT.